This T cell receptor (beta chain) was sequenced for a study of chemoradiotherapy in HPV16-positive cancers. Profiling relied on immunoSEQ multiplex PCR, and the TCRdb table lists in-frame clones only, not all of them. The table has about 24,000 clones, more than 75% seen once; the top ten hold about 4.5%. V dropped 4 bases and J dropped 0 bases, with 7 bases sitting between them. In germline, CDR1 is SGHRS, CDR2 YFSETQ. The CDR3 is made up of 13 amino acids. The rearrangement joins TRBV5-1 to TRBJ1-2; no reliable D call. The receptor comes from a human donor with HPV-associated anogenital cancer. The specimen was blood, collected from a patient who underwent chemoradiotherapy. In DNA, the CDR3 is TGCGCCAGCAGCCTCGGACCTAACTATGGCTACACCTTC. Amino acid sequence: CASSLGPNYGYTF.